This TCR beta chain was identified in a study of T-cell memory formation after mild COVID-19. TCRdb re-called the 5' RACE reads with MiXCR, one entry per CDR3 protein. The sample has fewer than 200,000 distinct CDR3 sequences, 20% to 25% seen once. Findings and caveats of the study: Shrinking CD4+ clones resided mostly in CM and EM, and CD8+ ones in EMRA. A second wave expanding day 15 to 37 was CD4+-biased; contracting clones were balanced.

Note on this clonotype: The antigen remains unidentified.

This receptor was obtained from an adult woman who had mild COVID-19 (a few samples of this study predate the infection). Cell type and time point are not known. Sequencing was performed on PBMCs or a T cell subset sorted from them (not recorded which).

The CDR3 sequence: CASSLVHRSNEQFF. As DNA, the CDR3 is TGTGCCAGCAGCTTAGTACATCGAAGCAATGAGCAGTTCTTC. V gene TRBV7-9 combines with J gene TRBJ2-1, with D hard to call. Trimming cost V 1 base and J 6 bases, with 10 bases left between them. Germline V gives CDR1 SEHNR, CDR2 FQNEAQ (reference sequence). This CDR3 has 14 residues. The whole variable domain, filled in from reference TRBV7-9 and TRBJ2-1, reads DTGVSQNPRHKITKRGQNVTFRCDPISEHNRLYWYRQTLGQGPEFLTYFQNEAQLEKSRLLSDRFSAERPKGSFSTLEIQRTEQGDSAMYLCASSLVHRSNEQFFGPGTRLTVL.